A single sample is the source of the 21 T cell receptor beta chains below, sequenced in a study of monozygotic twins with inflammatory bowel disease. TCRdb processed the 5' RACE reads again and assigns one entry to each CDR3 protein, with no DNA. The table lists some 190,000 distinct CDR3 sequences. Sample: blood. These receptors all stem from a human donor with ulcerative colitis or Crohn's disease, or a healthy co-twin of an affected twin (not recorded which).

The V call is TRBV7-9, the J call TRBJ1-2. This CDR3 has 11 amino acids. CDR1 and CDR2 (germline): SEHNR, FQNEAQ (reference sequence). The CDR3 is CATAGGPGYTF.

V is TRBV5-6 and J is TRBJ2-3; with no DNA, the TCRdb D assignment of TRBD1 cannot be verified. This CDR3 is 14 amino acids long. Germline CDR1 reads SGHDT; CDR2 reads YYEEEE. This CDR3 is CASKSKTAIDTQYF.

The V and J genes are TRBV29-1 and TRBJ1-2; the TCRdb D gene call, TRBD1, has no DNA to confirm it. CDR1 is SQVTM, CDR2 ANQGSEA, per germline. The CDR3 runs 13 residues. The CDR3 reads CSVVAQGAYGYTF.

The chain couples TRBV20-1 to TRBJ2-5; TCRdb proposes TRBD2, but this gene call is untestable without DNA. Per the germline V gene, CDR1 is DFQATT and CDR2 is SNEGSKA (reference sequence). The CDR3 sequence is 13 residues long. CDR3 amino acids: CSAKGTAVGTQYF.

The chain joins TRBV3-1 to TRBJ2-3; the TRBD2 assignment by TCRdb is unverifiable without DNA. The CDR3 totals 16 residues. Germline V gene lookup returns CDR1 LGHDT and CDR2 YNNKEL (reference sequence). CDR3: CASSQEMGLRRDTQYF.

The CDR3 loop is CASSRQGGYTEAFF. V gene TRBV18 combines with J gene TRBJ1-1. Germline-derived CDR1 and CDR2 are KGHSH and LQKENI. The CDR3 is 14 residues long.

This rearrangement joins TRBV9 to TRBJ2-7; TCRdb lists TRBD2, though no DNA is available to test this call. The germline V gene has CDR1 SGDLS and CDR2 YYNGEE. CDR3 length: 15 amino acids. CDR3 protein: CASSPALKATYEQYF.

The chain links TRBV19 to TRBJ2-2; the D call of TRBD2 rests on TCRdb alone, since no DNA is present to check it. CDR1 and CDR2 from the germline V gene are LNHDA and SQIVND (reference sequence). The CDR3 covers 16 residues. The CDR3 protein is CASTLGTSGGAGELFF.

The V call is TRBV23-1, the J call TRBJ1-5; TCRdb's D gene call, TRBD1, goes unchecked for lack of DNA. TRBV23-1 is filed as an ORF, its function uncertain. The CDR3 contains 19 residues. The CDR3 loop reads CASSQSTGQQSYSNQPQHF.

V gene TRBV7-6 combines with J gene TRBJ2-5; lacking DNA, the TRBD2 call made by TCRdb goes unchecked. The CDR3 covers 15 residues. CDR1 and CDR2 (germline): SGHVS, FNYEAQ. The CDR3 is CASSLLLAERGTQYF.

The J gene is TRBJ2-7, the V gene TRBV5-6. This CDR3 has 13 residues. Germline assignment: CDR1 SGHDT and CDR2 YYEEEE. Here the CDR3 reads CASSPQLDYEQYF.

The CDR3 spells CSARDGPSRYAKNIQYF. This chain joins TRBV20-1 and TRBJ2-4; TCRdb's assignment of TRBD2 cannot be checked, as there is no DNA. Germline values: CDR1 DFQATT, CDR2 SNEGSKA (reference sequence). CDR3 size: 17 residues.

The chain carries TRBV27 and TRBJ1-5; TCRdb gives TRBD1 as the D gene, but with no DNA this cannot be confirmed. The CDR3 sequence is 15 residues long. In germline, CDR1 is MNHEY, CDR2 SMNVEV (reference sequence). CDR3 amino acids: CASSVGANSNQPQHF.

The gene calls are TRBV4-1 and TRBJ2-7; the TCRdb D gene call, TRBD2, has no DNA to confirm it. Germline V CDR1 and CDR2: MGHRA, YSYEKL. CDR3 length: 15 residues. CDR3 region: CASSQDRLDPSEQYF.

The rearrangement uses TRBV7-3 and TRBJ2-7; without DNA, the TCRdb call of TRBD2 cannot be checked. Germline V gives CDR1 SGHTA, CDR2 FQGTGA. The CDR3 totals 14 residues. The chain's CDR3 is CASSLTPLGDEQYF.

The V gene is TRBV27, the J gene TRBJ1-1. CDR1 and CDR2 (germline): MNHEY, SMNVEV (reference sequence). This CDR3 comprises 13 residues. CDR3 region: CASSFGSNTEAFF.

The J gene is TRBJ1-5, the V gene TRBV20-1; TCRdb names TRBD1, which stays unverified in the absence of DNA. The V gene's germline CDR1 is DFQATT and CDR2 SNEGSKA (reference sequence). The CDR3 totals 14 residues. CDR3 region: CSAESDGGNQPQHF.

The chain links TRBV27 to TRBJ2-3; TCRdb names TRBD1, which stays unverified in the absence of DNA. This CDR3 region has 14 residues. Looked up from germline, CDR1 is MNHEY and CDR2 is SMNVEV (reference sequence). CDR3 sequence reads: CASSLIGSGNTQYF.

CDR3 residues: CASSLLAGVSSGANVLTF. The V gene is TRBV12-3 or TRBV12-4, the J gene TRBJ2-6; TCRdb returns TRBD2, unconfirmable since there is no DNA. The CDR3 consists of 18 residues.

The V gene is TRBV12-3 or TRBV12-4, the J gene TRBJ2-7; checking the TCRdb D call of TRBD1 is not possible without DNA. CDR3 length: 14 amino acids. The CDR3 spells CASSSDRGTYEQYF.

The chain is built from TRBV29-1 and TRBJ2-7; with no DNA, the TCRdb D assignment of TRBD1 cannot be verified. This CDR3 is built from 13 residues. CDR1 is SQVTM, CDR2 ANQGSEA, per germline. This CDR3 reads CSVAAGASYEQYF.